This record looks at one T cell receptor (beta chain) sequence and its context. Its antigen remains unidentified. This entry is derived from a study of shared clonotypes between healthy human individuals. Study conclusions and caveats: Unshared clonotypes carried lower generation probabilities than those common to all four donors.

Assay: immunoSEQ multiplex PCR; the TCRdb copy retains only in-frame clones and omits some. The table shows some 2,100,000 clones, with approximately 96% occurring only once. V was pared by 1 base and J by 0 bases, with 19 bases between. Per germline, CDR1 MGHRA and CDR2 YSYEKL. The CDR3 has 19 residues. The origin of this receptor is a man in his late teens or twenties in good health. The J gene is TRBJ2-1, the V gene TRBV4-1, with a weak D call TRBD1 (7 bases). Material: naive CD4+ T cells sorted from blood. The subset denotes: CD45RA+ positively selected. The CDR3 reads CASSQGREKQGLSYNEQFF. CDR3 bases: TGCGCCAGCAGCCAAGGGAGGGAGAAACAGGGGCTCTCCTACAATGAGCAGTTCTTC.